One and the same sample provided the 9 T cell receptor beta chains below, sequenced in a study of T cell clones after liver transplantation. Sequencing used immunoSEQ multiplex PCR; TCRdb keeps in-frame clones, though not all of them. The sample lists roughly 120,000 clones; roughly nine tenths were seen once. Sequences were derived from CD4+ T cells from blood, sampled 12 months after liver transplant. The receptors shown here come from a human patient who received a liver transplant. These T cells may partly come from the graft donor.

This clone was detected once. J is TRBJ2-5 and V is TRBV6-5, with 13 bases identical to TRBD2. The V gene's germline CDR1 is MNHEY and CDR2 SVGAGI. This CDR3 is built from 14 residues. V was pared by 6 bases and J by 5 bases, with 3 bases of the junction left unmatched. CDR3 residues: CASSRTSGSETQYF. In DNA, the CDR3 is TGTGCCAGCAGCAGGACTAGCGGGAGTGAGACCCAGTACTTC.

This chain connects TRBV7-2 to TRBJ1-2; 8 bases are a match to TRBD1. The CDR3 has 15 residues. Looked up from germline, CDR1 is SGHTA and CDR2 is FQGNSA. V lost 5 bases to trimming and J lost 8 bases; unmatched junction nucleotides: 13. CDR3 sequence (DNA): TGTGCCAGCAGCCCCGACCAGGGGGCTCCCGGGGGCTACACCTTC. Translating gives CASSPDQGAPGGYTF.

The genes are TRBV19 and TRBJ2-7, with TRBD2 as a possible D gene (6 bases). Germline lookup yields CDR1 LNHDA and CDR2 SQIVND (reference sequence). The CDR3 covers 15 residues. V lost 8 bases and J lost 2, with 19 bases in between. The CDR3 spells CASRPSGGIPYEQYF. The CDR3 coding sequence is TGTGCCAGTCGCCCTTCGGGCGGGATACCCTACGAGCAGTACTTC. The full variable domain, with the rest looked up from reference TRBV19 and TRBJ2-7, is DGGITQSPKYLFRKEGQNVTLSCEQNLNHDAMYWYRQDPGQGLRLIYYSQIVNDFQKGDIAEGYSVSREKKESFPLTVTSAQKNPTAFYLCASRPSGGIPYEQYFGPGTRLTVT.

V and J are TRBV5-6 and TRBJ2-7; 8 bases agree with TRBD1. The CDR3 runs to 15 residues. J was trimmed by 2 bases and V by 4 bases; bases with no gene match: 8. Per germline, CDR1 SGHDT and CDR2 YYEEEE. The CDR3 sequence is CASSETQGGAYEQYF. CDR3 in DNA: TGTGCCAGCAGCGAAACACAGGGGGGAGCCTACGAGCAGTACTTC.

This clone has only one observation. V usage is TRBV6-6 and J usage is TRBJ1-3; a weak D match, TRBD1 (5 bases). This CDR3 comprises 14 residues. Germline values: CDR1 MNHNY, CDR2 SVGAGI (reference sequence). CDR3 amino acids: CSCGAGNSGNTIYF. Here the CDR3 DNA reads TGTTCTTGTGGGGCGGGAAACTCTGGAAACACCATATATTTT.

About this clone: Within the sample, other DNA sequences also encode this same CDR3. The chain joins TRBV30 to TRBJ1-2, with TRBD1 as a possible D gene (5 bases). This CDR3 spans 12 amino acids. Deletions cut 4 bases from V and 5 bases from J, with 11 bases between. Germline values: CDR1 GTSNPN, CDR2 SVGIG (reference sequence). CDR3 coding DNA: TGTGCCTGGACTCCGGGGGGATATGGCTACACCTTC. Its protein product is CAWTPGGYGYTF.

The CDR3 nucleotides read TGTGCCAGCAGTGAAGGGTGGGGCGACACTGAAGCTTTCTTT. It is translated as CASSEGWGDTEAFF. The genes are TRBV6-1 and TRBJ1-1; D might be TRBD1 (5 bases). CDR1 is MNHNS, CDR2 SASEGT, per germline. The V end lost 1 base, the J end lost 3 bases, and 9 bases lay between the germline ends. The CDR3 is 14 residues long.

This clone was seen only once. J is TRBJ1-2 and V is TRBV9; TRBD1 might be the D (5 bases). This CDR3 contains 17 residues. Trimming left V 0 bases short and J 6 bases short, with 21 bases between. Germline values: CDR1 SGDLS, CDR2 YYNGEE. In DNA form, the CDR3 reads TGTGCCAGCAGCGTAGGCGATACGGGACTCCTGAACCATGGCTACACCTTC. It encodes CASSVGDTGLLNHGYTF.

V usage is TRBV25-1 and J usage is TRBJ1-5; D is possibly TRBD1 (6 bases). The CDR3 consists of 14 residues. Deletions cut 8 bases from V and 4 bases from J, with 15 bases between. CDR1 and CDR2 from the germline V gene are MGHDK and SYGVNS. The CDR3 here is CASRGQGRNQPQHF. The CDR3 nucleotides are TGTGCCAGCCGCGGGCAGGGGCGGAATCAGCCCCAGCATTTT. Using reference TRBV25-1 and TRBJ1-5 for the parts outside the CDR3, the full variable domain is EADIYQTPRYLVIGTGKKITLECSQTMGHDKMYWYQQDPGMELHLIHYSYGVNSTEKGDLSSESTVSRIRTEHFPLTLESARPSHTSQYLCASRGQGRNQPQHFGDGTRLSIL.